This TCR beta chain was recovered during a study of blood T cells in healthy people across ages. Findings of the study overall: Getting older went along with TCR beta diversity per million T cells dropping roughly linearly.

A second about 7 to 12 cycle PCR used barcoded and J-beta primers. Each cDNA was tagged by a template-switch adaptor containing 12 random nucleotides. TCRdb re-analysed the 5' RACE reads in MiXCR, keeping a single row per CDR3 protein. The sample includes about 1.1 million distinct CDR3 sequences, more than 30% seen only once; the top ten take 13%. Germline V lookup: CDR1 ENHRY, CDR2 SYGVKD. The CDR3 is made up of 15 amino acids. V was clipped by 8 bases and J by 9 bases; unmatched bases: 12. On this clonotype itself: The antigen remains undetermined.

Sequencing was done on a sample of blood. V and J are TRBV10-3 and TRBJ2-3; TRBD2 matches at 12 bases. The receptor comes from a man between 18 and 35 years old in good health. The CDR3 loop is CAIGSSGGAVRTQYF. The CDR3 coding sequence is TGTGCCATCGGTTCTAGCGGGGGGGCCGTTAGGACGCAGTATTTT.